This T cell receptor beta chain stems from a study of PD-1 blockade in classical Hodgkin lymphoma. Looking at the study overall: With a 2-week interval, patients received intravenous nivolumab at 3 mg/kg.

This clone was seen only a few times. J gave up 1 base and V 6 bases, and 9 bases lay outside the gene matches. The germline V gene has CDR1 MNHNY and CDR2 SVGAGI (reference sequence). CDR3 length: 15 amino acids. All patients relapsed after autologous stem cell transplantation, and brentuximab vedotin exposure varied. Generated by immunoSEQ multiplex PCR, the TCRdb table keeps only in-frame clones and is missing some. The sample has about 110,000 clones, 80% to 90% seen once. The source material was peripheral blood mononuclear cells (PBMCs), sampled before the second cycle of nivolumab. This TCR was recovered from a human donor with classical Hodgkin lymphoma. The rearrangement joins TRBV6-6 to TRBJ2-7, with 7 bases lining up with TRBD1. The CDR3 nucleotides read TGTGCCAGCAGCGTAAGGGGGCTAAGGTCCTACGAGCAGTACTTC. As protein: CASSVRGLRSYEQYF.